This TCR beta chain was captured in a study of shared clonotypes between healthy human individuals. Turning to the study itself: Samples came from two female and three male donors aged 18 to 49.

The table came from immunoSEQ multiplex PCR; TCRdb's copy has only in-frame clones and leaves some out. Of approximately 810,000 clones listed, 90% to 95% are singletons. The CDR3 totals 14 residues. After removal of 7 bases from V and 1 base from J, the junction contained 0 bases not matched to a gene. CDR1 and CDR2 from the germline V gene are SGHRS and YFSETQ. CD45RO-negative, CCR7-positively selected cells formed the naive CD8 fraction, excluding terminally differentiated effector memory CD45RA+ cells. The TCR originated in a man younger than 45 in good health. The sequenced sample consisted of naive CD8+ T cells sorted from blood. The chain employs TRBV5-1 and TRBJ2-7, with 15 bases identical to TRBD2. CDR3 in amino acids: CASGLAGGSYEQYF. In DNA form, the CDR3 reads TGCGCCAGCGGACTAGCGGGAGGGTCCTACGAGCAGTACTTC.